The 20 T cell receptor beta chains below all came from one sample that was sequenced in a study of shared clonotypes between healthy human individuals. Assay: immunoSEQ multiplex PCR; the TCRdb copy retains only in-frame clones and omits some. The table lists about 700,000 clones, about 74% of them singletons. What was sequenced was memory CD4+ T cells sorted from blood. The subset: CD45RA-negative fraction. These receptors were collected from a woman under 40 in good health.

The DNA for the CDR3 is TGTGCCAGCAGGAGGCGGCAGAGCCGGGAGAGATTCGGTGAGCAGTTCTTC. Amino acid sequence: CASRRRQSRERFGEQFF. The chain recombines TRBV2 with TRBJ2-1; possibly TRBD2 for D (6 bases). The CDR3 is 17 residues long. Germline V gene lookup returns CDR1 SNHLY and CDR2 FYNNEI. Trimming took off 6 bases at V and 9 bases at J, with 27 bases between the two ends.

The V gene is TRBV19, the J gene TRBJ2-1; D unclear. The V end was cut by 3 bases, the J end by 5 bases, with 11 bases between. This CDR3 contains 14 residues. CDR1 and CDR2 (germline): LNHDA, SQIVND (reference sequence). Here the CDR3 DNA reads TGTGCCAGTAGTATCTGGGGTTCGGACAATGAGCAGTTCTTC. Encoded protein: CASSIWGSDNEQFF. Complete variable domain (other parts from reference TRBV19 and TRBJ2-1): DGGITQSPKYLFRKEGQNVTLSCEQNLNHDAMYWYRQDPGQGLRLIYYSQIVNDFQKGDIAEGYSVSREKKESFPLTVTSAQKNPTAFYLCASSIWGSDNEQFFGPGTRLTVL.

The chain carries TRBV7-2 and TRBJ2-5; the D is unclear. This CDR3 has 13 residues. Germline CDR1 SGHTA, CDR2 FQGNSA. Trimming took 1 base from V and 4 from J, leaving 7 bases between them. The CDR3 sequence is CASSLVSRETQYF. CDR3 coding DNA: TGTGCCAGCAGCTTAGTGTCGCGAGAGACCCAGTACTTC.

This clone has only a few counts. This CDR3 reads CASSPRTGQPMNTEAFF. The CDR3 coding sequence is TGTGCCAGTAGTCCCCGTACAGGACAGCCAATGAACACTGAAGCTTTCTTT. J is TRBJ1-1 and V is TRBV19, with a possible D match to TRBD1 (6 bases). This CDR3 spans 17 amino acids. Germline loops: CDR1 LNHDA, CDR2 SQIVND (reference sequence). V lost 5 bases and J 0 bases, leaving 19 bases between the germline ends.

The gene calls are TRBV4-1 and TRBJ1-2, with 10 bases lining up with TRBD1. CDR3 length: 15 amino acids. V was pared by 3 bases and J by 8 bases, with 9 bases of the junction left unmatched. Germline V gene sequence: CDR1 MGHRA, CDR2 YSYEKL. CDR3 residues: CASSQSGTGDNGYTF. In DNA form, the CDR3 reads TGCGCCAGCAGCCAGTCCGGGACAGGGGATAACGGCTACACCTTC.

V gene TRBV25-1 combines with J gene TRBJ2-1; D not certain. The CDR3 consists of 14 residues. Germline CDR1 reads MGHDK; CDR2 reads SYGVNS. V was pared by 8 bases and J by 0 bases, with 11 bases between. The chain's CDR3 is CASASASSYNEQFF. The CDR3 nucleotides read TGTGCCAGCGCCTCAGCGAGCTCCTACAATGAGCAGTTCTTC.

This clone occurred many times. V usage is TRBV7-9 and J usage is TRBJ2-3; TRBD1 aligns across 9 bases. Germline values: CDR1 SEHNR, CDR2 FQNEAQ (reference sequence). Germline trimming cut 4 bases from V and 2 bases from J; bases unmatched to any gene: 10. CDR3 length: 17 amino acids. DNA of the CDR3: TGTGCCAGCAGCTCGAAACCGGGGGACAGGGCCACAGATACGCAGTATTTT. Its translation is CASSSKPGDRATDTQYF. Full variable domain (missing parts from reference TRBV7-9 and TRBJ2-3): DTGVSQNPRHKITKRGQNVTFRCDPISEHNRLYWYRQTLGQGPEFLTYFQNEAQLEKSRLLSDRFSAERPKGSFSTLEIQRTEQGDSAMYLCASSSKPGDRATDTQYFGPGTRLTVL.

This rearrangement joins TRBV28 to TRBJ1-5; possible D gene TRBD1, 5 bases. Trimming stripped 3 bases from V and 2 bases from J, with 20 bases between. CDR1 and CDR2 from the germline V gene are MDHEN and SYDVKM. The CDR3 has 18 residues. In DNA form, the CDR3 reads TGTGCCAGCAGTTTGAAACCCTGGGGGACTAAGGGCAATCAGCCCCAGCATTTT. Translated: CASSLKPWGTKGNQPQHF.

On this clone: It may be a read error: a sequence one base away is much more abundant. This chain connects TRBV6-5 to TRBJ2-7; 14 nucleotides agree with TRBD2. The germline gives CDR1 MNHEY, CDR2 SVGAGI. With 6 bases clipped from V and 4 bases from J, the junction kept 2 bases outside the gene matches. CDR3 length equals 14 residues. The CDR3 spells CASRGTSGSYEQYF. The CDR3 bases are TGTGCCAGCAGGGGGACTAGCGGGAGTTACGAGCAGTACTTC.

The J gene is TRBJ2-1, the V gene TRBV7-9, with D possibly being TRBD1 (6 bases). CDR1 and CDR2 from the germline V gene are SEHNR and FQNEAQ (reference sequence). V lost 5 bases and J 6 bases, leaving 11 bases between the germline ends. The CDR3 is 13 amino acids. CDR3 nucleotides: TGTGCCAGCAGCATCGGACAGACCAATGAGCAGTTCTTC. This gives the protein CASSIGQTNEQFF.

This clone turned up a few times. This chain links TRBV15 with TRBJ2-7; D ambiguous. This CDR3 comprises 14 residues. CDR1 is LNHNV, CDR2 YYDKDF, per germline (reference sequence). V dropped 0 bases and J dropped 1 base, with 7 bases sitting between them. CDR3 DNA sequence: TGTGCCACCAGCAGAGAAATGGGTTCCTACGAGCAGTACTTC. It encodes CATSREMGSYEQYF.

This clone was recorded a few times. The CDR3 loop is CASSYSQRDSYEQYF. CDR3 in DNA: TGTGCCAGCAGCTACAGCCAGCGGGACTCCTACGAGCAGTACTTC. The V gene is TRBV11-2, the J gene TRBJ2-7; 7 bases are shared with TRBD2. The germline CDR1 and CDR2 sequences are SGHAT and FQNNGV. The CDR3 is 15 residues long. V shed 4 bases and J 0 bases; nucleotides not matched to a gene: 6.

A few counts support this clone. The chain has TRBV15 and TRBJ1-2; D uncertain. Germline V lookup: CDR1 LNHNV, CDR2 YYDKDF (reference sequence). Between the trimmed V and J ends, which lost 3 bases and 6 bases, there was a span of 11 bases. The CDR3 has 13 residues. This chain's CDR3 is CATSSYRADGYTF. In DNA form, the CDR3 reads TGTGCCACCAGCAGTTACCGGGCTGATGGCTACACCTTC.

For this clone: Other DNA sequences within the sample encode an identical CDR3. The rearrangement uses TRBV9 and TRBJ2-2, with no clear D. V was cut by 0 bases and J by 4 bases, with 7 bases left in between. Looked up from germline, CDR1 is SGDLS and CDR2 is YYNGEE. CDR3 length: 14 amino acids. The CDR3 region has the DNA TGTGCCAGCAGCGTAGGTCGGTCCACCGGGGAGCTGTTTTTT. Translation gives CASSVGRSTGELFF.

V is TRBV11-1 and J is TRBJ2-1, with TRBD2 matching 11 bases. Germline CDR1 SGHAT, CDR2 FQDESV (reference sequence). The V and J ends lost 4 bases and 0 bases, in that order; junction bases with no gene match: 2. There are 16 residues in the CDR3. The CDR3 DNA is TGTGCCAGCAGCTCCGGGACTAGCGGCTCCTACAATGAGCAGTTCTTC. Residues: CASSSGTSGSYNEQFF.

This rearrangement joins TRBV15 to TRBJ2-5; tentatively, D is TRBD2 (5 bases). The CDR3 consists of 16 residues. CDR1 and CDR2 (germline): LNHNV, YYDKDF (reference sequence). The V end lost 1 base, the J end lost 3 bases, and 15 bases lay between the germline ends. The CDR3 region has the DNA TGTGCCACCAGCAGAGTAGGCGGGCGGTTGGAAGAGACCCAGTACTTC. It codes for CATSRVGGRLEETQYF.

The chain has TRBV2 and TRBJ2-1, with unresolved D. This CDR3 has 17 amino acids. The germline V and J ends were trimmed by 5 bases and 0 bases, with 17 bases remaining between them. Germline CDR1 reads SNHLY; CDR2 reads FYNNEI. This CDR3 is CASSWAAVGSSYNEQFF. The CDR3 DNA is TGTGCCAGCAGTTGGGCGGCGGTGGGGTCCTCCTACAATGAGCAGTTCTTC.

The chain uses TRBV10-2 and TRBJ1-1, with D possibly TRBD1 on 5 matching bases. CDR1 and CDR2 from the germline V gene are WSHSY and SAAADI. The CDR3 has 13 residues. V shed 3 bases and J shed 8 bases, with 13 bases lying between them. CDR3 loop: CASSEQTGREAFF. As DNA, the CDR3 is TGCGCCAGCAGTGAACAAACAGGACGCGAAGCTTTCTTT.

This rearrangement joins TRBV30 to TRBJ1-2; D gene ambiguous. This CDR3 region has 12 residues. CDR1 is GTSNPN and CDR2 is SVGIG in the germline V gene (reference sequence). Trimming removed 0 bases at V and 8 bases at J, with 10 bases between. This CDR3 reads CAWSVIVSGYTF. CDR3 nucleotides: TGTGCCTGGAGTGTAATCGTTTCGGGCTACACCTTC.

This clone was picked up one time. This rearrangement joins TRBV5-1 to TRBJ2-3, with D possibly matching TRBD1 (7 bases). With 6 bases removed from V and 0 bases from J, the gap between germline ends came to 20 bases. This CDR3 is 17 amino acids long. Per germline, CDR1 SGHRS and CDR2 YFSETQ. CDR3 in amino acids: CASTRGQPLTSTDTQYF. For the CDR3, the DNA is TGCGCCAGCACGCGGGGACAGCCCCTCACTAGCACAGATACGCAGTATTTT. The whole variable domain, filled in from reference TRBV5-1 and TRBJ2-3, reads KAGVTQTPRYLIKTRGQQVTLSCSPISGHRSVSWYQQTPGQGLQFLFEYFSETQRNKGNFPGRFSGRQFSNSRSEMNVSTLELGDSALYLCASTRGQPLTSTDTQYFGPGTRLTVL.